A single T cell receptor (beta chain) is shown here with its context. Its antigen remains unidentified. This sample is drawn from a study of T cell responses to AZD1222 COVID-19 vaccine. Clones were read by immunoSEQ multiplex PCR, and TCRdb kept only the in-frame ones, dropping some. The data contain 150,000 to 200,000 clones, roughly nine tenths of them singletons. The CDR3 covers 14 residues. CDR1 is KGHSH and CDR2 is LQKENI in the germline V gene. J was trimmed by 2 bases and V by 8 bases; bases with no gene match: 1. Broader study findings: At baseline, just five to seven AZD1222 recipients tested seropositive. Sampling captured repertoires only after the peak T cell response. The study found vaccine-associated CD4 TCRs spanning spike, dominant at 160-218 and 743-854. Recipients of two AZD1222 doses showed rising Spike-specific TCR breadth and depth.

Here the sequenced sample was peripheral blood, taken on day 0 of AZD1222 vaccination. The J gene is TRBJ2-5, the V gene TRBV18; TRBD2 matches 14 bases. The TCR sequence derives from an adult in good health. The CDR3 DNA follows: TGTGCCAGCGGACTAGCGGGGGGACAAGAGACCCAGTACTTC. Translated, it gives CASGLAGGQETQYF.